Listed here are 8 T cell receptor beta chains from one sample, sequenced in a study of blood T cell repertoires in COVID-19. The table came from immunoSEQ multiplex PCR; TCRdb's copy has only in-frame clones and leaves some out. This table has some 150,000 clones, 84% appearing once. Material for sequencing was PBMCs or T cells enriched from blood (not recorded which). Every receptor here comes from a woman aged 50 to 65 who had been exposed to COVID-19.

This clone occurred once. The chain is built from TRBV15 and TRBJ2-3, with 8 bases identical to TRBD2. Germline CDR1 and CDR2: LNHNV and YYDKDF (reference sequence). J lost 2 bases, V lost 5 bases, and 9 bases had no gene match. The CDR3 sequence is 16 residues long. The CDR3 DNA reads as TGTGCCACCAGCTCCTTAGCGGGACCCTCCACAGATACGCAGTATTTT. It yields the protein CATSSLAGPSTDTQYF.

The gene calls are TRBV5-1 and TRBJ2-5, with a possible D match to TRBD1 (5 bases). CDR1 and CDR2 from the germline V gene are SGHRS and YFSETQ. Trimming took 4 bases from V and 1 from J, leaving 17 bases between them. This CDR3 comprises 16 residues. The CDR3 here is CASSRQFQFPQETQYF. The CDR3 nucleotides read TGCGCCAGCAGCAGACAGTTTCAATTCCCCCAAGAGACCCAGTACTTC. Complete variable domain (other parts from reference TRBV5-1 and TRBJ2-5): KAGVTQTPRYLIKTRGQQVTLSCSPISGHRSVSWYQQTPGQGLQFLFEYFSETQRNKGNFPGRFSGRQFSNSRSEMNVSTLELGDSALYLCASSRQFQFPQETQYFGPGTRLLVL.

This chain uses TRBV5-4 with TRBJ2-3; D not resolved. The CDR3 length is 12 residues. The germline gives CDR1 SGHNT, CDR2 YYREEE (reference sequence). V shed 0 bases and J shed 6 bases, with 5 bases lying between them. The CDR3 sequence: CASSLEPDTQYF. In DNA form, the CDR3 reads TGTGCCAGCAGCTTGGAGCCGGATACGCAGTATTTT. Combining the CDR3 with reference TRBV5-4 and TRBJ2-3 gives the whole variable domain ETGVTQSPTHLIKTRGQQVTLRCSSQSGHNTVSWYQQALGQGPQFIFQYYREEENGRGNFPPRFSGLQFPNYSSELNVNALELDDSALYLCASSLEPDTQYFGPGTRLTVL.

This clone was counted between two and nine times. The rearrangement uses TRBV10-1 and TRBJ1-1; no clear D. The CDR3 has 14 residues. Deletions cut 3 bases from V and 4 bases from J, with 12 bases between. The germline CDR1 and CDR2 sequences are WNHNN and SYGVQD (reference sequence). The CDR3 bases are TGCGCCAGCAGTGACGCTCTCTCAGGCACTGAAGCTTTCTTT. Translation gives CASSDALSGTEAFF.

The chain couples TRBV6-5 to TRBJ2-7; TRBD2 agrees at 7 bases. In germline, CDR1 is MNHEY, CDR2 SVGAGI. Trimming took 7 bases from V and 5 from J; bases not matched to a gene: 8. The CDR3 is 13 amino acids. As DNA, the CDR3 is TGTGCCAGCACCCCTGGGGGGGTAAACGAGCAGTACTTC. It yields the protein CASTPGGVNEQYF.

V gene TRBV7-9 combines with J gene TRBJ2-1; 16 nucleotides agree with TRBD2. The germline V gene has CDR1 SEHNR and CDR2 FQNEAQ (reference sequence). Trimming cost V 5 bases and J 8 bases; bases outside gene matches: 12. The CDR3 loop spans 18 amino acids. CDR3: CASSPRGTSGRAVDEQFF. The CDR3 DNA follows: TGTGCCAGCAGCCCGCGTGGGACTAGCGGGAGGGCCGTCGATGAGCAGTTCTTC.

This clone showed up just once. The chain recombines TRBV9 with TRBJ2-7; 11 positions agree with TRBD1. V shed 4 bases, J shed 0 bases, and the junction held 3 bases outside the gene matches. Germline assignment: CDR1 SGDLS and CDR2 YYNGEE. This CDR3 spans 15 amino acids. The CDR3 protein is CASSPGTGGSYEQYF. The CDR3, as DNA: TGTGCCAGCAGCCCCGGGACAGGGGGCTCCTACGAGCAGTACTTC.

Here the CDR3 reads CASSQVAVSFGKNIQYF. CDR3 coding DNA: TGTGCCAGCAGCCAAGTCGCGGTGTCCTTCGGCAAAAACATTCAGTACTTC. The genes are TRBV14 and TRBJ2-4; D not certain. This CDR3 is 17 amino acids long. V was cut by 1 base and J by 3 bases, with 16 bases left in between. Per the germline V gene, CDR1 is SGHDN and CDR2 is FVKESK.